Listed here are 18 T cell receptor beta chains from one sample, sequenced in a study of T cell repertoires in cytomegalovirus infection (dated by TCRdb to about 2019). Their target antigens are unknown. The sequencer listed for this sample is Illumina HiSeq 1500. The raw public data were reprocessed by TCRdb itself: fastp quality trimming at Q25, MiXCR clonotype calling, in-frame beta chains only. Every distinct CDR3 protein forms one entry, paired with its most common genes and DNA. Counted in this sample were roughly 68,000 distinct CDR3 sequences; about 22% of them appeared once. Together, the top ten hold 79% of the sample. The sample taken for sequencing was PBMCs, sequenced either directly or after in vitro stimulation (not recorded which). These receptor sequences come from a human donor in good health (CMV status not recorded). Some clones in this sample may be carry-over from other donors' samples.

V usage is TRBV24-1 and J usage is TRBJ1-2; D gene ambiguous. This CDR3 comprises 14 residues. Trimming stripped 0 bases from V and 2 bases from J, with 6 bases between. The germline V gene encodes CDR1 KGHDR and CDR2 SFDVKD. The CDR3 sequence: CATSDLSWNYGYTF. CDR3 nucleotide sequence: TGTGCCACCAGTGATTTGTCCTGGAACTATGGCTACACCTTC.

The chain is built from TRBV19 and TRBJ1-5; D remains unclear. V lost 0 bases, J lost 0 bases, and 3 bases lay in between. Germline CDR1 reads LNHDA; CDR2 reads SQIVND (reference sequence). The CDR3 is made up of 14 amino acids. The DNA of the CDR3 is TGTGCCAGTAGTATAGAAAATAGCAATCAGCCCCAGCATTTT. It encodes CASSIENSNQPQHF.

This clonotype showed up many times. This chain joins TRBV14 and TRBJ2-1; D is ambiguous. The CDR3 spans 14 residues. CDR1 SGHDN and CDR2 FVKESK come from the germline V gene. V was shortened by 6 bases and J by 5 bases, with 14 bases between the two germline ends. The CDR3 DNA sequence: TGTGCCAGCAGGAGGTCCTTTGGACACAATGAGCAGTTCTTC. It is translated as CASRRSFGHNEQFF.

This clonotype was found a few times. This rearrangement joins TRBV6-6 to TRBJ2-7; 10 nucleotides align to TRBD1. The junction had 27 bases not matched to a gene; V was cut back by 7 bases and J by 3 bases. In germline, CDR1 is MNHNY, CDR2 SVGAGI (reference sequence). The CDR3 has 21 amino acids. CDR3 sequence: CASTSTGTGEAGVLRVYEQYF. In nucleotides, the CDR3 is TGTGCCAGCACATCTACCGGGACAGGGGAAGCGGGAGTGCTTCGGGTCTACGAGCAGTACTTC.

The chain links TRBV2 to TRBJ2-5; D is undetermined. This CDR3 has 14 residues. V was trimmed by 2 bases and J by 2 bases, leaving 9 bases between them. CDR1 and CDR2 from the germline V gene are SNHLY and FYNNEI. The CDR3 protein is CASSETTLQETQYF. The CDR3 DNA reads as TGTGCCAGCAGTGAAACTACACTTCAAGAGACCCAGTACTTC. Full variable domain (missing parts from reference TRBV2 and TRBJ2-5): EPEVTQTPSHQVTQMGQEVILRCVPISNHLYFYWYRQILGQKVEFLVSFYNNEISEKSEIFDDQFSVERPDGSNFTLKIRSTKLEDSAMYFCASSETTLQETQYFGPGTRLLVL.

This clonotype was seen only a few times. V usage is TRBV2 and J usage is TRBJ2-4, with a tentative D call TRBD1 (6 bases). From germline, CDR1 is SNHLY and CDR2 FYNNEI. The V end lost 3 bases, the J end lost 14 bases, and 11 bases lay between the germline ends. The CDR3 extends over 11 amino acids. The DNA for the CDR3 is TGTGCCAGCAGTGATATTCGGACAGAGTACTTC. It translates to CASSDIRTEYF. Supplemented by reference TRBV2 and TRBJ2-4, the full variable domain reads EPEVTQTPSHQVTQMGQEVILRCVPISNHLYFYWYRQILGQKVEFLVSFYNNEISEKSEIFDDQFSVERPDGSNFTLKIRSTKLEDSAMYFCASSDIRTEYFGAGTRLSVL.

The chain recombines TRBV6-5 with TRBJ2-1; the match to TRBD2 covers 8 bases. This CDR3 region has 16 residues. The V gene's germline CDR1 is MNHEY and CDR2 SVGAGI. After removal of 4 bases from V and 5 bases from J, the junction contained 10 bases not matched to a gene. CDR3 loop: CASSSLRGGRNNEQFF. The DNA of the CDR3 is TGTGCCAGCAGTTCCCTACGCGGCGGGAGGAACAATGAGCAGTTCTTC.

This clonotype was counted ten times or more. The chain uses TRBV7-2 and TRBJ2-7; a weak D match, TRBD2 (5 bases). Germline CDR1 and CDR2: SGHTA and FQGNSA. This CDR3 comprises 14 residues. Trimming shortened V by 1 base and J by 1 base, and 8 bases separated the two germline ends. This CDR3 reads CASSLGGNSYEQYV. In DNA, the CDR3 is TGTGCCAGCAGCTTAGGAGGGAATTCCTACGAGCAGTACGTC.

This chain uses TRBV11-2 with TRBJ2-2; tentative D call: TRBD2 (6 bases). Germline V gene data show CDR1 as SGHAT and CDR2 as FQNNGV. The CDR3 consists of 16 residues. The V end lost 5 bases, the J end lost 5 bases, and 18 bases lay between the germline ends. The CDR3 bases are TGTGCCAGCAGCCTAGGGACTGCCCTGAGGACCGGGGAGCTGTTTTTT. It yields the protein CASSLGTALRTGELFF.

The CDR3 DNA sequence: TGTGCCAGCAAAGTACAGGGGATGGGCGACGAGCAGTACTTC. Residues: CASKVQGMGDEQYF. The gene calls are TRBV6-1 and TRBJ2-7, with 7 bases identical to TRBD1. V was pared by 7 bases and J by 5 bases, with 11 bases of the junction left unmatched. The CDR3 has 14 residues. Germline V gives CDR1 MNHNS, CDR2 SASEGT.

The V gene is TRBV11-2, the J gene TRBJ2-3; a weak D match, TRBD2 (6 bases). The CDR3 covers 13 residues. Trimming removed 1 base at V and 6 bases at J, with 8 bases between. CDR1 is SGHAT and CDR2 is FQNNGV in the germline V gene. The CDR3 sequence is CASSLGLGDTQYF. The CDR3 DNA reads TGTGCCAGCAGCTTAGGACTAGGGGATACGCAGTATTTT.

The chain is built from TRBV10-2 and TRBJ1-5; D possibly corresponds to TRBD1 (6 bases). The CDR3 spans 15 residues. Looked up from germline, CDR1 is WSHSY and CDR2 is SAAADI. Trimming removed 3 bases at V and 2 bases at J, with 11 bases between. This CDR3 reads CASSDQGFGNQPQHF. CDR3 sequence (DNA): TGCGCCAGCAGTGACCAGGGGTTTGGCAATCAGCCCCAGCATTTT.

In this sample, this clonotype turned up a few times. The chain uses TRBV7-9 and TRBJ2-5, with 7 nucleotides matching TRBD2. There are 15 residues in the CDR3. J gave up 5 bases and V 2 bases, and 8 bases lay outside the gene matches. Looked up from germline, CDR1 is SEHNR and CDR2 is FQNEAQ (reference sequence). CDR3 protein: CASSLFAGEGETQYF. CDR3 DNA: TGTGCCAGCAGCTTATTCGCGGGAGAGGGGGAGACCCAGTACTTC. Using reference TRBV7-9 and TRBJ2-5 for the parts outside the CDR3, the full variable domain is DTGVSQNPRHKITKRGQNVTFRCDPISEHNRLYWYRQTLGQGPEFLTYFQNEAQLEKSRLLSDRFSAERPKGSFSTLEIQRTEQGDSAMYLCASSLFAGEGETQYFGPGTRLLVL.

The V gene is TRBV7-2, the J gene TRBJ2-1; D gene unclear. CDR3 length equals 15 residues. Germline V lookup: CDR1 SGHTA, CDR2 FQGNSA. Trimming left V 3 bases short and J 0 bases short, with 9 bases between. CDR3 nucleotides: TGTGCCAGCAGCTTCGTTGGAAGCTCCTACAATGAGCAGTTCTTC. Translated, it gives CASSFVGSSYNEQFF.

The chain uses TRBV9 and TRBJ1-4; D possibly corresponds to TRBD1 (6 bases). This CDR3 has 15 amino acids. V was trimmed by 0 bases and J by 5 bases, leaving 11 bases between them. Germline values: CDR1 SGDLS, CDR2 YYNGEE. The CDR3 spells CASSVGLQGNEKLFF. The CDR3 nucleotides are TGTGCCAGCAGCGTAGGACTCCAGGGGAATGAAAAACTGTTTTTT. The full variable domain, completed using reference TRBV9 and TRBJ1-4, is DSGVTQTPKHLITATGQRVTLRCSPRSGDLSVYWYQQSLDQGLQFLIQYYNGEERAKGNILERFSAQQFPDLHSELNLSSLELGDSALYFCASSVGLQGNEKLFFGSGTQLSVL.

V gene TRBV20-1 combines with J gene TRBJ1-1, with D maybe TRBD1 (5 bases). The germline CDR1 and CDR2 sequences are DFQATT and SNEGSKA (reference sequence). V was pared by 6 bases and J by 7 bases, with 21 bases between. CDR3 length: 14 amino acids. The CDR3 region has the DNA TGCAGTGCCTCGGGTTTTGGGGTGGGGGTTGAAGCTTTCTTT. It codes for CSASGFGVGVEAFF.

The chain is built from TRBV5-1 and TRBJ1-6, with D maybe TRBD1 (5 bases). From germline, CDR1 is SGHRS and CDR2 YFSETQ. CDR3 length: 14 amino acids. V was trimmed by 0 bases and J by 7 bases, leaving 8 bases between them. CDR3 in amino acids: CASSLEAGNSPLHF. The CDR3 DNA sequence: TGCGCCAGCAGCTTGGAGGCAGGGAATTCACCCCTCCACTTT.

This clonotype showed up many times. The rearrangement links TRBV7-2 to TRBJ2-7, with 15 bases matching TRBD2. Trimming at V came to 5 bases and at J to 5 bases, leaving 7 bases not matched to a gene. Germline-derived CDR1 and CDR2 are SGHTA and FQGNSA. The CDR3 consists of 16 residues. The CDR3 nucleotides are TGTGCCAGCAGCCCGAGGACTAGCGGGAGGGCCCACGAGCAGTACTTC. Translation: CASSPRTSGRAHEQYF.